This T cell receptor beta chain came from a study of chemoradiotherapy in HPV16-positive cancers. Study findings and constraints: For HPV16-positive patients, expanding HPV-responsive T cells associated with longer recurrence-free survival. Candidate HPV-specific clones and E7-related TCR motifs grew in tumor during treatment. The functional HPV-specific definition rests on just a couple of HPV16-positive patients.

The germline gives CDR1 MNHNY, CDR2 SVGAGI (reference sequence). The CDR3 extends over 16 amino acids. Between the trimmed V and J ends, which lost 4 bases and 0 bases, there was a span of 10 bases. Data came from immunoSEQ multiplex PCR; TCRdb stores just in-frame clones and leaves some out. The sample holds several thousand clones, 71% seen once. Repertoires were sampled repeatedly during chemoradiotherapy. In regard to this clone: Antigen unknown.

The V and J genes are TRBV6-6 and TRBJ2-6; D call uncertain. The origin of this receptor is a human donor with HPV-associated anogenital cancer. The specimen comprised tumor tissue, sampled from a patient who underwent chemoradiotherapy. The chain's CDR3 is CASSSHSFSGANVLTF. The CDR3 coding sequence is TGTGCCAGCAGTTCTCACAGCTTCTCTGGGGCCAACGTCCTGACTTTC.